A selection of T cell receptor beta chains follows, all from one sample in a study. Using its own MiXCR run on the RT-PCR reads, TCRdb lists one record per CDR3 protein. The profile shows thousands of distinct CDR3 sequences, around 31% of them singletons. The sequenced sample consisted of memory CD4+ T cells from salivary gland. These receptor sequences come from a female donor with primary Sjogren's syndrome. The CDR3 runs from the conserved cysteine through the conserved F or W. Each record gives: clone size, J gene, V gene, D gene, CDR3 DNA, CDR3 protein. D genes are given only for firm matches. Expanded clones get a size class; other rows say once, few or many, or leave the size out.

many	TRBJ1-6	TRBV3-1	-	TGTGCCAGCAGCCAAGCTGCGACTCTTACGACAAATTCACCCCTCCACTTT	CASSQAATLTTNSPLHF
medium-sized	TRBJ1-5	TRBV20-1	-	TGCAGTGCTAGAGGGCAGGGAGGGAATCAGCCCCAGCATTTT	CSARGQGGNQPQHF
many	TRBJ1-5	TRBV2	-	TGTGCCAGCAGTGTGAGGGGTGATCAGCCCCAGCATTTT	CASSVRGDQPQHF
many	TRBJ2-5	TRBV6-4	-	TGTGCCAGCAGTCCCCGGACGGGGGTACATAAGACCCAGTACTTC	CASSPRTGVHKTQYF
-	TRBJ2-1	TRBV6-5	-	TGTGCCAGCAGTCGTAGCGCGTACAATGAGCAGTTCTTC	CASSRSAYNEQFF
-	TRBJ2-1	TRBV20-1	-	TGCAGTGCTAGAGATAGCGGAAGCTCCTACAATGAGCAGTTCTTC	CSARDSGSSYNEQFF
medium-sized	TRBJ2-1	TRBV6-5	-	TGTGCCAGCAGTTATCTGCCCCCCAGCGGGAATGAGCAGTTCTTC	CASSYLPPSGNEQFF
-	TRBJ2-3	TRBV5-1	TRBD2	TGCGCCAGCAGCTTGCGGGAGGGCTCAGATACGCAGTATTTT	CASSLREGSDTQYF
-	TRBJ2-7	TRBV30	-	TGTGCCTGGAGTGTAAAGGGTCGGGGCTCCTACGAGCAGTACTTC	CAWSVKGRGSYEQYF
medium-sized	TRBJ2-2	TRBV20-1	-	TGCAGTGCCTTACGGACAGCCACCGGGGAGCTGTTTTTT	CSALRTATGELFF
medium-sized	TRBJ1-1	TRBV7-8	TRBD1	TGTGCCAGCAGCGCGAAAACAGGGGGAGGGGAAGCTTTCTTT	CASSAKTGGGEAFF
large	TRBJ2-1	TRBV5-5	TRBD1	TGTGCCAGCAGCTTGGTCAGGGGGCGCATCGATGAGCAGTTCTTC	CASSLVRGRIDEQFF
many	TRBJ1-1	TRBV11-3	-	TGTGCCAGCAGCTCCCGAGCCGGGGTCACTGAAGCTTTCTTT	CASSSRAGVTEAFF
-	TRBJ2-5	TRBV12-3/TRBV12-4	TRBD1	TGTGCCAGCAGTGAACGGGACAGGGGATTTTACCAGTACTTC	CASSERDRGFYQYF
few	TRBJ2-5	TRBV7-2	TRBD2	TGTGCCAGCAGCCTCATGACCGGACTAGCCCAAGAGACCCAGTACTTC	CASSLMTGLAQETQYF
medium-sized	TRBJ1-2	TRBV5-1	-	TGCGCCAGCAGCGGGCACGAGGATAACTATGGCTACACCTTC	CASSGHEDNYGYTF
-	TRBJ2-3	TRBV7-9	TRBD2	TGTGCCGGGTGGGCAGGTGGGACTAGCCTACGCACAGATACGCAGTATTTT	CAGWAGGTSLRTDTQYF
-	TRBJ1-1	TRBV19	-	TGTGCCAGTAGTATCCTCGGATGGGAAGCTTTCTTT	CASSILGWEAFF
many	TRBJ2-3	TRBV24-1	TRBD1	TGTGCCACCAGTGACCCAGGACAGGGGAGGACAGATACGCAGTATTTT	CATSDPGQGRTDTQYF
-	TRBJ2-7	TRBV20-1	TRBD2	TGCAGTGCTATTCGCGGGAGCTCCTACGAGCAGTACTTC	CSAIRGSSYEQYF
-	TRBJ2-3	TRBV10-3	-	TGTGCCATCAGTGCTCCAGAGACCGGGATAGATACGCAGTATTTT	CAISAPETGIDTQYF
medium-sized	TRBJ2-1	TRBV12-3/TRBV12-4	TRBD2	TGTGCCAGCACCTTAGCGGGGGGTAGCTCCTACAATGAGCAGTTCTTC	CASTLAGGSSYNEQFF
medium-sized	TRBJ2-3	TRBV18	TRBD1	TGTGCCAGCTCACCCACGGGACAGGGGACAGATACGCAGTATTTT	CASSPTGQGTDTQYF
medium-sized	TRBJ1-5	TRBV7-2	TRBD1	TGTGCCAGCAGCCCAAAGGGACAGGGAAGCAATCAGCCCCAGCATTTT	CASSPKGQGSNQPQHF
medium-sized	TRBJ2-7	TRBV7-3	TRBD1	TGTGCCAGCAGTCGGGGACAGACTTACGAGCAGTACTTC	CASSRGQTYEQYF
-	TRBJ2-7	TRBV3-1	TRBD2	TGTGCCAGCAGCCAAGAAGGGCGGGGGAGCTCCTACGAGCAGTACTTC	CASSQEGRGSSYEQYF
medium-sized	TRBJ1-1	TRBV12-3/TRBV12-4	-	TGTGCCAGCAGTTTTCAGGGAACTGAAGCTTTCTTT	CASSFQGTEAFF
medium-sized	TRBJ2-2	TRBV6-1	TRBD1	TGTGCCAGCCGACGGGACAGGGGGAAAGCCGGGGAGCTGTTTTTT	CASRRDRGKAGELFF
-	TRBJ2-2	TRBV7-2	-	TGTGCCAGCACCATAAGCTTGGTGGGCCTAATTGGGGAGCTGTTTTTT	CASTISLVGLIGELFF
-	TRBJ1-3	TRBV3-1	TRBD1	TGTGCCAGCAGCCACCAGACAGGGTCTTCTGGAAACACCATATATTTT	CASSHQTGSSGNTIYF
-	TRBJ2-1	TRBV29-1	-	TGCAGCGCCAGCAGCTCCCAGGGCGGAGCCTCCTACAATGAGCAGTTCTTC	CSASSSQGGASYNEQFF
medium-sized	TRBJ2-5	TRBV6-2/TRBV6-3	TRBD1	TGTGCCAGCAGTAGACCGGGACAGGGGAGAGAGACCCAGTACTTC	CASSRPGQGRETQYF
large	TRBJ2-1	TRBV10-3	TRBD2	TGTGCCATCAGCCCAAGACTAGCGGGAAGCTACAATGAGCAGTTCTTC	CAISPRLAGSYNEQFF
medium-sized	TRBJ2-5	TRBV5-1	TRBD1	TGCGCCAGCAGCTTGGAGGGGGCCTCAAGGGGAGAGACCCAGTACTTC	CASSLEGASRGETQYF
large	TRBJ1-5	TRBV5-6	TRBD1	TGTGCCAGCAGCGCGACAGGGGCGGCTCTCCAGCCCCAGCATTTT	CASSATGAALQPQHF
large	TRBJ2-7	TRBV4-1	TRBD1	TGCGCCAGCAGCCGGGACAGTCGCTCCTACGAGCAGTACTTC	CASSRDSRSYEQYF
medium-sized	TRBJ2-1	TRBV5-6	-	TGTGCCAGCAGCTCTCAGGGGAATGAGCAGTTCTTC	CASSSQGNEQFF
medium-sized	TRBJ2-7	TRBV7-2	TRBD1	TGTGCCAGCAGCAAAATAGGGGGGACAGGGGCCTACGAGCAGTACTTC	CASSKIGGTGAYEQYF
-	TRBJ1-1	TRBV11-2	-	TGTGCCAGCAGCTTAGATCAGCGGGGGGCTGAAGCTTTCTTT	CASSLDQRGAEAFF
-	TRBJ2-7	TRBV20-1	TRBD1	TGCAGTGCTAGTGCCGGGACAGGGCGATTATTCCCCTACGAGCAGTACTTC	CSASAGTGRLFPYEQYF
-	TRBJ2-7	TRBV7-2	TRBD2	TGTGCCAGCAGCCTCCTAGCGGGAGCCTACGAGCAGTACTTC	CASSLLAGAYEQYF
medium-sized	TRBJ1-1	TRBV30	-	TGTGCCTGGAGTTCAGGTAACACTGAAGCTTTCTTT	CAWSSGNTEAFF
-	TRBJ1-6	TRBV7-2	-	TGTGCCAGCAGCTTAGCGGGGAGAACCTATAATTCACCCCTCCACTTT	CASSLAGRTYNSPLHF